This T cell receptor (beta chain) was identified during a study of T-cell memory formation after mild COVID-19. As for the study in general: For the most part, TCR clusters were specific to one donor. Overall study findings and caveats: What remained unconfirmed was the SARS-CoV-2 specificity of second-wave clones peaking on day 37. Clones contracting over day 15 to 85 were CD4/CD8 balanced, with later expanders leaning CD4+. That cross-reactive memory joined was suggested by some responding clones appearing in pre-infection memory.

TCRdb called the 5' RACE reads again in MiXCR, with one record for every CDR3 protein. The sample includes some 300,000 distinct CDR3 sequences, roughly a fifth of them seen just once. With regard to this clonotype: The antigen is undetermined.

The CDR3 runs 13 residues. Trimming cost V 1 base and J 5 bases, with 6 bases left between them. Per the germline V gene, CDR1 is SGHTA and CDR2 is FQGNSA. This chain connects TRBV7-2 to TRBJ1-5; D is unresolved. The specimen was PBMCs or a T cell subset sorted from them (not recorded which). The clonotype originates from a man younger than 35 who had mild COVID-19 (a few samples of this study predate the infection). Cell type and time point are not known. The CDR3 coding sequence is TGTGCCAGCAGCTTAGAGGTAGATCAGCCCCAGCATTTT. Its protein is CASSLEVDQPQHF.